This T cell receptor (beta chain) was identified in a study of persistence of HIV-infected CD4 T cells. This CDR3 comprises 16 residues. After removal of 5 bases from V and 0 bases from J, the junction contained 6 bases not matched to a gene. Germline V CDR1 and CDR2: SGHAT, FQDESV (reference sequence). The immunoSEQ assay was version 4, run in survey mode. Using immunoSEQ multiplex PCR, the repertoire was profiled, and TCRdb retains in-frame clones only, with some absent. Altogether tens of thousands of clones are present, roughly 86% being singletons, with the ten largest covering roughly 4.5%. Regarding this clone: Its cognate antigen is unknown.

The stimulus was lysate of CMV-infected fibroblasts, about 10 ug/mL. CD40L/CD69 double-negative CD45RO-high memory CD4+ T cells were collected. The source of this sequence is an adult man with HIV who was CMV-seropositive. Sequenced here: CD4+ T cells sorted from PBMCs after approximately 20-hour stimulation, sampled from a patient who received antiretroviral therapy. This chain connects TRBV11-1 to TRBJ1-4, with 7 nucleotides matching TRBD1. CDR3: CASSAGQAATNEKLFF. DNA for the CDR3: TGTGCCAGCAGCGCCGGACAGGCCGCAACTAATGAAAAACTGTTTTTT. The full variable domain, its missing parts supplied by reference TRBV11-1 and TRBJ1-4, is EAEVAQSPRYKITEKSQAVAFWCDPISGHATLYWYRQILGQGPELLVQFQDESVVDDSQLPKDRFSAERLKGVDSTLKIQPAELGDSAMYLCASSAGQAATNEKLFFGSGTQLSVL.